This T cell receptor beta chain comes out of a study of tumor and adjacent non-tumor tissue in lung cancer. Study information: The cohort had approximately 13 adenocarcinoma, 2 squamous cell and 1 small cell patients. The patients, roughly 10 men and 4 to 6 women, were 31 to 76 with stage I to III disease. Each sample yielded around 4 million productive TCRbeta reads on average.

Study conclusions and caveats: Tumor repertoires had a smaller top 100 clone share than normal lung.

After removal of 6 bases from V and 0 bases from J, the junction contained 8 bases not matched to a gene. This CDR3 is built from 16 residues. Germline loops: CDR1 SQVTM, CDR2 ANQGSEA. Three rounds of nested PCR, following a modified ARM-PCR protocol, produced the TCRbeta library. TCRdb processed the multiplex PCR reads anew with MiXCR; each CDR3 protein has one entry. The sample shows under 150,000 distinct CDR3 sequences, around two thirds of them seen only once. This clonotype was counted at least ten times. Its antigen is unknown. No cell sorting was done before RNA was extracted from the tissue. The chain is built from TRBV29-1 and TRBJ2-2; TRBD1 matches at 9 bases. The receptor was isolated from a man in his 60s with small cell lung cancer. The sample was lung tumor tissue. The CDR3 DNA reads TGCAGCGTCGCCGGGACAGGGAAATCGAACACCGGGGAGCTGTTTTTT. It codes for CSVAGTGKSNTGELFF.